This entry lists 15 T cell receptor beta chains sequenced from one sample in a study of T-cell memory formation after mild COVID-19. Using its own MiXCR run on the 5' RACE reads, TCRdb lists one record per CDR3 protein. The sample records some 350,000 distinct CDR3 sequences, over 10% being singletons. The specimen sequenced was PBMCs or a T cell subset sorted from them (not recorded which). These receptors all come from a man between 18 and 35 years old who had mild COVID-19 (a few samples of this study predate the infection). Cell type and time point are not known.

This clonotype has just a few counts. The chain carries TRBV5-1 and TRBJ2-3; 9 nucleotides match TRBD1. V lost 4 bases to trimming and J lost 1 base; unmatched junction nucleotides: 4. CDR1 is SGHRS and CDR2 is YFSETQ in the germline V gene. The CDR3 runs 15 residues. The DNA of the CDR3 is TGCGCCAGCAGCACCGGGACAGGGCGCACAGATACGCAGTATTTT. This translates into CASSTGTGRTDTQYF.

This clonotype has a handful of counts. The CDR3, as DNA: TGTGCCAGCAGTTTGGCCTATGGGGAAGAGACCCAGTACTTC. Amino acid sequence: CASSLAYGEETQYF. The chain is built from TRBV12-3 or TRBV12-4 and TRBJ2-5; D not resolved. The V gene lost 3 bases and the J gene lost 3 bases, with 11 bases spanning the gap. The CDR3 extends over 14 amino acids.

The V call is TRBV11-1, the J call TRBJ1-2, with a tentative D call TRBD1 (5 bases). From germline, CDR1 is SGHAT and CDR2 FQDESV (reference sequence). Trimming shortened V by 0 bases and J by 6 bases, and 11 bases separated the two germline ends. CDR3 size: 14 residues. CDR3 sequence: CASSLAGTTDGYTF. The DNA for the CDR3 is TGTGCCAGCAGCTTAGCTGGGACGACCGATGGCTACACCTTC.

This clonotype appeared many times. In nucleotides, the CDR3 is TGTGCCAGCAGCTTCCGGGACAGGGCCCTCGGAGAGACCCAGTACTTC. It yields the protein CASSFRDRALGETQYF. The rearrangement uses TRBV7-8 and TRBJ2-5, with TRBD1 identical over 9 bases. Germline V gene lookup returns CDR1 SGHVS and CDR2 FQNEAQ. The V gene end was trimmed by 3 bases and the J gene end by 4 bases; junction bases not matched to a gene: 9. CDR3 length: 16 residues.

This clonotype was seen a few times. The V call is TRBV7-2, the J call TRBJ1-6; TRBD1 is a possible D gene (5 bases). CDR1 SGHTA and CDR2 FQGNSA come from the germline V gene. Deletions cut 2 bases from V and 6 bases from J, with 14 bases between. This CDR3 is built from 16 residues. CDR3 nucleotides: TGTGCCAGCAGCTTATACACCGGGACGGGTAATTCACCCCTCCACTTT. Its translation: CASSLYTGTGNSPLHF.

The chain uses TRBV6-2 or TRBV6-3 and TRBJ2-3; D unclear. V lost 2 bases and J lost 2, with 5 bases in between. The CDR3 runs to 13 residues. Germline assignment: CDR1 MNHEY and CDR2 SVGEGT. In nucleotides, the CDR3 is TGTGCCAGCAGTTACCACTCCACAGATACGCAGTATTTT. Translating it yields CASSYHSTDTQYF.

The genes are TRBV7-6 and TRBJ2-1, with 10 nucleotides matching TRBD2. This CDR3 contains 20 residues. Trimming took 1 base from V and 2 from J; bases not matched to a gene: 14. CDR1 and CDR2 (germline): SGHVS, FNYEAQ. The DNA of the CDR3 is TGTGCCAGCAGCTTAGTACGGACTAGCGGACTCACGACGACCTACAATGAGCAGTTCTTC. It yields the protein CASSLVRTSGLTTTYNEQFF.

This clonotype was seen ten or more times. As DNA, the CDR3 is TGTGCCAGCAGTTTCCGGGGGCTCTACGAGCAGTACGTC. This encodes CASSFRGLYEQYV. The chain links TRBV28 to TRBJ2-7; D possibly matches TRBD1 or TRBD2 (6 bases each). Germline-derived CDR1 and CDR2 are MDHEN and SYDVKM. V dropped 3 bases and J dropped 3 bases, with 9 bases sitting between them. This CDR3 has 13 residues.

The rearrangement links TRBV7-9 to TRBJ1-1; D remains unclear. This CDR3 contains 14 residues. Deletions cut 1 base from V and 4 bases from J, with 10 bases between. Germline CDR1 reads SEHNR; CDR2 reads FQNEAQ (reference sequence). CDR3 DNA sequence: TGTGCCAGCAGCTTAGATCCCCCGGGCACTGAAGCTTTCTTT. Encoded protein: CASSLDPPGTEAFF.

The V and J genes are TRBV27 and TRBJ1-5, with TRBD1 as a possible D gene (6 bases). Germline lookup yields CDR1 MNHEY and CDR2 SMNVEV (reference sequence). V was cut by 8 bases and J by 5 bases, with 13 bases left in between. The CDR3 contains 13 residues. CDR3 sequence (DNA): TGTGCCAGCGCTCGGGGGGGCCATCAGCCCCAGCATTTT. Encoded protein: CASARGGHQPQHF.

J is TRBJ2-7 and V is TRBV7-2; tentatively, D is TRBD1 (6 bases). CDR1 is SGHTA, CDR2 FQGNSA, per germline. Trimming took 1 base from V and 6 from J, leaving 10 bases between them. The CDR3 contains 13 residues. The CDR3 loop is CASSLGGRGEQYF. Written as DNA, the CDR3 is TGTGCCAGCAGCTTAGGCGGCAGGGGCGAGCAGTACTTC.

The sample holds a few counts of this clonotype. The chain is built from TRBV2 and TRBJ1-2; TRBD1 matches at 9 bases. The germline CDR1 and CDR2 sequences are SNHLY and FYNNEI. The CDR3 loop spans 13 amino acids. V dropped 8 bases and J dropped 7; count of bases not matched to a gene: 8. The CDR3 region is CASGTGTGLGYTF. DNA for the CDR3: TGTGCCAGCGGGACCGGGACAGGGCTTGGCTACACCTTC.

This clonotype has a handful of counts. The chain recombines TRBV28 with TRBJ1-5; D uncertain. CDR3 length: 17 residues. CDR1 is MDHEN, CDR2 SYDVKM, per germline. V lost 1 base and J 6 bases, leaving 19 bases between the germline ends. CDR3: CASSLYQVWQVFQPQHF. CDR3 nucleotide sequence: TGTGCCAGCAGTTTATACCAGGTGTGGCAGGTCTTTCAGCCCCAGCATTTT.

The chain is built from TRBV7-6 and TRBJ2-7; TRBD1 aligns across 7 bases. With 0 bases clipped from V and 2 bases from J, the junction kept 13 bases outside the gene matches. From germline, CDR1 is SGHVS and CDR2 FNYEAQ. This CDR3 is 18 amino acids long. CDR3 DNA: TGTGCCAGCAGCTTAGCGTGGGACAGCCAAGCCGTAACCTACGAGCAGTACTTC. This encodes CASSLAWDSQAVTYEQYF. The entire variable domain, with the rest obtained from reference TRBV7-6 and TRBJ2-7, is as follows: GAGVSQSPRYKVTKRGQDVALRCDPISGHVSLYWYRQALGQGPEFLTYFNYEAQQDKSGLPNDRFSAERPEGSISTLTIQRTEQRDSAMYRCASSLAWDSQAVTYEQYFGPGTRLTVT.

The chain combines TRBV7-9 with TRBJ1-6; 8 nucleotides agree with TRBD1. V shed 5 bases and J 6 bases; nucleotides not matched to a gene: 6. From germline, CDR1 is SEHNR and CDR2 FQNEAQ (reference sequence). This CDR3 spans 15 amino acids. The CDR3 coding sequence is TGTGCCAGCAGCCAGAGGACAGGGAGTAATTCACCCCTCCACTTT. This sequence encodes CASSQRTGSNSPLHF.